This is a list of T cell receptor beta chains from one sample in a study of regulatory T cells in long-lasting Graves disease. TCRdb reanalysed the multiplex PCR reads using MiXCR and keeps one entry per CDR3 protein. The sample consists of around 420,000 distinct CDR3 sequences, roughly 15% of them appearing once. Sample: peripheral blood mononuclear cells (PBMCs), taken at new diagnosis, from a patient treated with antithyroid drugs. The receptors were gathered from a female donor with Graves disease. CDR3s include the opening cysteine and the closing phenylalanine or tryptophan.

V	J	CDR3
TRBV9	TRBJ2-5	CASSVGLAGTTRGETQYF
TRBV7-9	TRBJ1-3	CASSLGQAISGNTIYF
TRBV30	TRBJ1-1	CASDRLDTEAFF
TRBV3-1	TRBJ1-1	CASSQSQEAFF
TRBV11-2	TRBJ2-7	CASSLVRGHTYEQYF
TRBV5-1	TRBJ1-2	CASSLGTGRYGYTF
TRBV27	TRBJ2-3	CASNHLPGVSTDTQYF
TRBV28	TRBJ2-7	CASSTITGLYEQYF
TRBV7-3	TRBJ2-5	CVSSPTPGPNQETQYF
TRBV5-8	TRBJ2-2	CASSLVIQVTGELFF
TRBV9	TRBJ2-7	CAKIWGTREASYEQYF
TRBV28	TRBJ2-7	CASSLIRDEQYF
TRBV20-1	TRBJ2-5	CSAGTLLQETQYF
TRBV7-9	TRBJ2-1	CASSLPGLAVSSYNEQFF
TRBV7-2	TRBJ1-5	CASSSRGRGSGNQPQHF
TRBV12-3/TRBV12-4	TRBJ2-2	CASSRNTGELLF
TRBV9	TRBJ1-2	CASSARPTTPKNGYTF
TRBV9	TRBJ1-3	CASSSQGAAGNTIYF
TRBV27	TRBJ2-2	CASKEHNTGELFF
TRBV6-1	TRBJ1-2	CASSEIWMEGYTF
TRBV6-1	TRBJ2-4	CASSEGQGHIQYF
TRBV5-6	TRBJ2-1	CASSLDRFSNEQFF
TRBV6-2/TRBV6-3	TRBJ2-7	CASSPLRGREQYF
TRBV6-1	TRBJ2-2	CASSGLEGVTLWTGELFF
TRBV7-6	TRBJ2-1	CASSLSGGTGYNEQFF